Below, one T cell receptor (beta chain) is given with its context. The entry originates in a study of T cell changes during pregnancy in multiple sclerosis. Assay used: immunoSEQ multiplex PCR; TCRdb lists only in-frame clones, some missing. The sample includes around 19,000 clones, 88% of them seen just once. The TCR was taken from a female donor in good health, enrolled as a control in a pregnancy study. The input for sequencing was CD8+ T cells from peripheral blood mononuclear cells, taken in the third trimester of pregnancy.

The CDR3 nucleotides are TGTGCCAGCGCCCCGCGAGGCAGCTCCTACGAGCAGTACTTC. Residues: CASAPRGSSYEQYF. V is TRBV6-5 and J is TRBJ2-7; D remains ambiguous. CDR3 length equals 14 residues. Germline CDR1 reads MNHEY; CDR2 reads SVGAGI. V lost 8 bases to trimming and J lost 0 bases, with 14 bases between them.